This TCR beta chain was sequenced for a study of T cell repertoires in ileal Crohn's disease. In the study overall: Postoperative therapy was given to about half: more than 10 thiopurines, roughly 18 anti-TNF agents. Findings and limits, study-wide: Compared with non-smokers, active smokers at surgery showed more clonal expansions. Mucosal expansions were suggested to be mainly CD8 T cells.

Note on this clone: Its cognate antigen is unknown.

Patients were adults with ileal or ileocolonic Crohn's disease needing resection. In germline, CDR1 is ENHRY, CDR2 SYGVKD. The CDR3 is 15 amino acids. Here immunoSEQ multiplex PCR was the method, and the copy in TCRdb shows in-frame clones only, minus some. The data show more than 9,000 clones, around 81% seen once. The clonotype originates from an adult with Crohn's disease. Input material: ileal tissue. This chain connects TRBV10-3 to TRBJ2-3; 8 bases match TRBD2. For the CDR3, the DNA is TGTGCTTCGATGATGGCTAGCGGGTACACAGATACGCAGTATTTT. The encoded protein is CASMMASGYTDTQYF.